This T cell receptor beta chain is drawn from a study of T cell responses to AZD1222 COVID-19 vaccine. Trimming pared 1 base from V and 6 bases from J, leaving 14 bases between. The germline V gene has CDR1 SGDLS and CDR2 YYNGEE. The CDR3 covers 15 residues. The method was immunoSEQ multiplex PCR; TCRdb's version includes in-frame clones alone and lacks a portion of them. Altogether 98,000 or so clones are present, roughly 90% being singletons, with the ten largest covering roughly 15%. Findings and caveats of the study: Clonal diversity may have been underestimated in mostly white British donors. Spike-specific TCR breadth and depth went up after people got two AZD1222 doses.

A remark on this clone: Its antigen is not known.

Material: peripheral blood, obtained 28 days after the second AZD1222 dose. The clonotype was recovered from an adult who received the AZD1222 COVID-19 vaccine. The chain is built from TRBV9 and TRBJ2-1, with a tentative D call TRBD2 (5 bases). CDR3 in amino acids: CASSVSGSEGNEQFF. The CDR3 DNA sequence: TGTGCCAGCAGCGTAAGTGGGAGCGAGGGCAATGAGCAGTTCTTC. Supplemented by reference TRBV9 and TRBJ2-1, the full variable domain reads DSGVTQTPKHLITATGQRVTLRCSPRSGDLSVYWYQQSLDQGLQFLIQYYNGEERAKGNILERFSAQQFPDLHSELNLSSLELGDSALYFCASSVSGSEGNEQFFGPGTRLTVL.